This T cell receptor beta chain was obtained from a study of blood T cell repertoires in COVID-19. Study summary: Samples of COVID-19 (acute and convalescent) were obtained from the United States, Italy and Spain.

CDR3 length: 18 residues. V trimming: 2 bases; J trimming: 5 bases; junction bases outside the gene matches: 16. The germline CDR1 and CDR2 sequences are MNHEY and SMNVEV (reference sequence). Method: immunoSEQ multiplex PCR; TCRdb's copy keeps in-frame clones and lacks some. This sample has 330,000 or so clones, with about 90% found just once. The clonotype was recovered from a woman aged 25 to 39 who had been exposed to COVID-19. Source material: PBMCs or T cells enriched from blood (not recorded which). V usage is TRBV27 and J usage is TRBJ1-2, with TRBD1 matching over 8 bases. CDR3 sequence: CASSLRVGPQGAGYGYTF. In DNA form, the CDR3 reads TGTGCCAGCAGTTTACGGGTTGGCCCGCAGGGGGCCGGTTATGGCTACACCTTC.